This TCR beta chain was identified during a study of T cells after yellow fever vaccination (dated by TCRdb to about 2019). Regarding the study in general: The SMART-Seq v4 Ultra Low Input RNA kit was used to prepare libraries from fractions with low cell numbers. Bulk TCR alpha and beta repertoires were sequenced longitudinally to track T-cell clones before and after primary and booster YFV17D yellow fever vaccination. Two healthy male donors, one aged 18 to 30 and one aged 30 to 40 years, were included in the cohort. Bulk PBMC replicates and cell subsets were isolated from blood drawn at multiple timepoints before and after both primary and secondary immunization. On the study overall, not on this receptor specifically: The study included only two donors, which limits how far the findings can be generalized. Compared with the primary T-cell response, the secondary T-cell response was weaker but faster, peaking on day 5 rather than day 15. Computational filtering was needed because FACS-sorted repertoires could contain abundant contaminating clonotypes from the bulk population. A small share of clonotypes was detected in both CD4 and CD8 compartments, with the overlap likely arising from convergent recombination. After the booster, most of the clones that had expanded following primary vaccination were detected again (96% of CD4 and 85% to 90% of CD8), which suggests that memory was broadly maintained.

The instrument given in TCRdb is Illumina NovaSeq 6000. TCR cDNA was synthesized by 5'RACE template switching, through which a universal primer site and unique molecular identifiers were introduced. Priming for cDNA synthesis came from both the TCR alpha and TCR beta constant segments. Two PCR steps were used to amplify libraries, with sample barcodes and sequencing adapters being added in the second step. Sequencing of libraries was performed on Illumina HiSeq 2500 (2x100 bp) or NovaSeq (2x150 bp). The published analysis was carried out like this. MIGEC was used to demultiplex reads and collapse the reads into UMI consensus sequences, and MiXCR was used for V(D)J alignment. Using edgeR on replicate PBMC samples, clonotypes were called vaccine-responding if FDR was below 0.01 and the log2 fold change was above 5 up to day 15. Each bulk clonotype received a CD4 or CD8 identity based on whether the sequenced CD4 or CD8 repertoire contained that clonotype at higher abundance. The public reads were quality trimmed at Q25 with fastp and then assembled into clones with MiXCR by TCRdb, keeping productive beta chains. When rows share a CDR3 protein, they turn into one entry using the most common DNA and genes. The V and J calls shown here were made by TCRdb, not taken from the authors' results. The sample table lists 250,000 to 350,000 distinct CDR3 sequences, under 9% of them with a count of one. In total, the top ten clones hold around 3.1% of the sample.

The intended sense of this specimen's treatment or condition label: live attenuated yellow fever vaccine strain. A standard Ficoll-Paque protocol was used to isolate PBMCs from peripheral blood. CD4 and CD8 T-cell fractions were isolated with Dynabeads CD4 and CD8 positive selection kits. TriZol was used to extract RNA from bulk PBMCs, CD4 and CD8 fractions, and dextramer-positive and dextramer-negative fractions. V is clipped by 0 bases and J by 5 bases, and the sequence between their germline boundaries is 10 bases long. CDR1 and CDR2 are read off the germline V gene (reference sequence) as SGHAT and FQDESV. The CDR3 runs 14 amino acids, cysteine and phenylalanine included. Only the CDR3 portion is preserved as DNA: 42 bases, with reading frame beginning at the first base. This clonotype was counted a few times. Its antigen is not yet known. The record has no base qualities; no much larger clone is one base away.

Material: CD4+ T cells sorted from PBMCs, obtained 5 days after the yellow fever booster vaccination. This clonotype was obtained from a man between 18 and 29 years old who received the YFV17D yellow fever vaccine. The sequence links TRBV11-1 to TRBJ2-5; the D gene is perhaps TRBD2, on 5 matching bases. The CDR3 region has the sequence CASSLAWRSETQYF. In nucleotides, the sequence is TGTGCCAGCAGCTTAGCCTGGAGGTCGGAGACCCAGTACTTC.